This entry lists 27 T cell receptor beta chains sequenced from one sample in a study of control samples from healthy donors and cancer patients. The assay was immunoSEQ multiplex PCR, and TCRdb's table has in-frame clones only and misses some. Seen here are roughly 130,000 clones, more than 70% observed once, and the top ten hold about 3.4%. Specimen: blood. All receptors derive from a man in his forties or fifties in good health.

Notes on this clone: Other nucleotide sequences in the sample specify the same CDR3. V is TRBV6-6 and J is TRBJ2-7, with unresolved D. The CDR3 is made up of 13 amino acids. V was trimmed by 2 bases and J by 3 bases, leaving 8 bases between them. Germline CDR1 is MNHNY and CDR2 is SVGAGI (reference sequence). The CDR3 loop reads CASSYGRNYEQYF. The CDR3 DNA is TGTGCCAGCAGTTACGGCAGAAACTACGAGCAGTACTTC.

The chain recombines TRBV7-6 with TRBJ1-3, with D unclear. Germline V gene sequence: CDR1 SGHVS, CDR2 FNYEAQ. Trimming left V 5 bases short and J 0 bases short, with 14 bases between. This CDR3 has 16 residues. CDR3 DNA: TGTGCCAGCAGCGAAGGCCCGGGTTACTCTGGAAACACCATATATTTT. Amino acid sequence: CASSEGPGYSGNTIYF.

The chain employs TRBV19 and TRBJ1-6; TRBD1 aligns across 11 bases. Germline loops: CDR1 LNHDA, CDR2 SQIVND (reference sequence). V shed 4 bases, J shed 5 bases, and the junction held 4 bases outside the gene matches. There are 16 residues in the CDR3. The CDR3 loop is CASSTRDRGDNSPLHF. Here the CDR3 DNA reads TGTGCCAGTAGTACCCGGGACAGGGGGGATAATTCACCCCTCCACTTT.

This clone was seen a single time. This chain links TRBV5-4 with TRBJ2-7; D is possibly TRBD1 or TRBD2 (6 bases each). V lost 0 bases and J lost 3, with 13 bases in between. Germline CDR1 SGHNT, CDR2 YYREEE (reference sequence). The CDR3 length is 15 residues. The CDR3 nucleotides are TGTGCCAGCAGCTTGGTAGCGGACAGTGTCTACGAGCAGTACTTC. It specifies CASSLVADSVYEQYF. The full variable domain, with the rest looked up from reference TRBV5-4 and TRBJ2-7, is ETGVTQSPTHLIKTRGQQVTLRCSSQSGHNTVSWYQQALGQGPQFIFQYYREEENGRGNFPPRFSGLQFPNYSSELNVNALELDDSALYLCASSLVADSVYEQYFGPGTRLTVT.

The gene calls are TRBV5-1 and TRBJ2-3, with 8 nucleotides matching TRBD2. CDR3 size: 15 residues. Germline CDR1 is SGHRS and CDR2 is YFSETQ. J was trimmed by 2 bases and V by 3 bases; bases with no gene match: 5. The CDR3 nucleotides read TGCGCCAGCAGCTCGGGACTAGGACCCACAGATACGCAGTATTTT. This translates into CASSSGLGPTDTQYF.

This chain links TRBV28 with TRBJ2-1, with D perhaps matching TRBD2 (7 bases). CDR1 and CDR2 from the germline V gene are MDHEN and SYDVKM. Trimming left V 6 bases short and J 10 bases short, with 16 bases between. This CDR3 spans 13 amino acids. The CDR3 is CASSGGGGGEQFF. DNA for the CDR3: TGTGCCAGCAGCGGAGGGGGGGGCGGCGAGCAGTTCTTC.

This chain joins TRBV2 and TRBJ2-2; D uncertain. V was cut by 6 bases and J by 1 base, with 12 bases left in between. This CDR3 contains 15 residues. The V gene's germline CDR1 is SNHLY and CDR2 FYNNEI. The CDR3 DNA reads TGTGCCAGCAGACTAAATTGGGGGAACACCGGGGAGCTGTTTTTT. Translating gives CASRLNWGNTGELFF.

This clone occurred a few times. The rearrangement joins TRBV28 to TRBJ2-5; the match to TRBD1 covers 8 bases. Germline CDR1 is MDHEN and CDR2 is SYDVKM. With V trimmed by 10 bases and J by 5 bases, 21 bases remained unmatched. This CDR3 spans 17 amino acids. CDR3 amino acids: CATSHHGGRGLKETQYF. CDR3 in DNA: TGTGCCACCTCACACCATGGGGGCAGGGGGCTAAAGGAGACCCAGTACTTC.

V is TRBV6-5 and J is TRBJ2-3; D call uncertain. The V end lost 8 bases, the J end lost 8 bases, and 8 bases lay between the germline ends. This CDR3 comprises 10 residues. Germline assignment: CDR1 MNHEY and CDR2 SVGAGI. CDR3 loop: CASYPFTQYF. The CDR3, as DNA: TGTGCCAGCTACCCTTTTACGCAGTATTTT.

The chain employs TRBV18 and TRBJ2-7; D might be TRBD1 (6 bases). The CDR3 totals 13 residues. Per the germline V gene, CDR1 is KGHSH and CDR2 is LQKENI. V was cut by 3 bases and J by 4 bases, with 10 bases left in between. CDR3 bases: TGTGCCAGCTCACCGGCACAGGGTTACGAGCAGTACTTC. Its protein product is CASSPAQGYEQYF.

The table lists this clone with a few counts. This chain links TRBV28 with TRBJ1-1; the D is unclear. V was cut by 7 bases and J by 10 bases, with 16 bases left in between. Germline CDR1 and CDR2: MDHEN and SYDVKM. This CDR3 is 12 amino acids long. CDR3 sequence reads: CASIVPSFGAFF. In DNA, the CDR3 is TGTGCCAGCATCGTCCCCTCCTTCGGAGCTTTCTTT.

The V call is TRBV11-3, the J call TRBJ2-3; D is unresolved. Germline CDR1 and CDR2: SGHNT and YENEEA. V lost 1 base, J lost 1 base, and 6 bases lay in between. This CDR3 is 14 amino acids long. CDR3 amino acids: CASSLAAGTDTQYF. The DNA of the CDR3 is TGTGCCAGCAGCTTAGCGGCTGGCACAGATACGCAGTATTTT.

The genes are TRBV3-1 (or the pseudogene TRBV3-2) and TRBJ1-2; D possibly corresponds to TRBD1 (5 bases). V was clipped by 5 bases and J by 4 bases, with 11 bases between them. The germline V gene has CDR1 LGHDT and CDR2 YNNKEL (reference sequence). The CDR3 runs 13 residues. This CDR3 reads CASSTGAVYGYTF. Written as DNA, the CDR3 is TGTGCCAGCAGCACTGGGGCGGTCTATGGCTACACCTTC.

The genes are TRBV6-5 and TRBJ2-7; 7 bases match TRBD1. V lost 6 bases, J lost 2 bases, and 7 bases stayed unmatched. Per germline, CDR1 MNHEY and CDR2 SVGAGI. The CDR3 has 14 amino acids. CDR3 loop: CASRFSGTAYEQYF. In nucleotides, the CDR3 is TGTGCCAGCAGATTTTCCGGGACAGCCTACGAGCAGTACTTC.

V is TRBV28 and J is TRBJ1-4; D may be TRBD1 (5 bases). V was pared by 4 bases and J by 5 bases, with 8 bases between. Germline V lookup: CDR1 MDHEN, CDR2 SYDVKM. This CDR3 region has 13 residues. CDR3 bases: TGTGCCAGCAGTTCGCCAGGGAATGAAAAACTGTTTTTT. Amino acid sequence: CASSSPGNEKLFF.

V gene TRBV7-7 combines with J gene TRBJ2-5; D not certain. V dropped 4 bases and J dropped 3 bases, with 15 bases sitting between them. CDR3 length: 15 amino acids. CDR1 is SSHAT and CDR2 is FNYEAQ in the germline V gene (reference sequence). In DNA form, the CDR3 reads TGTGCCAGCAGCTCCTTCCCGGACGGAGAAGAGACCCAGTACTTC. This gives the protein CASSSFPDGEETQYF.

The rearrangement links TRBV6-4 to TRBJ1-6; no definite D call. The CDR3 has 15 amino acids. CDR1 and CDR2 from the germline V gene are MRHNA and SNTAGT. V was trimmed by 2 bases and J by 5 bases, leaving 10 bases between them. In nucleotides, the CDR3 is TGTGCCAGCAGTGACGGGGTTAGGAATAATTCACCCCTCCACTTT. It specifies CASSDGVRNNSPLHF.

This clone was counted once. V usage is TRBV25-1 and J usage is TRBJ1-1; D is ambiguous. This CDR3 comprises 15 residues. With 4 bases removed from V and 3 bases from J, the gap between germline ends came to 15 bases. Germline V gene lookup returns CDR1 MGHDK and CDR2 SYGVNS. Written as DNA, the CDR3 is TGTGCCAGCAGTGGAATGGGGAGTGGCGACACTGAAGCTTTCTTT. Protein sequence: CASSGMGSGDTEAFF.

This chain links TRBV5-6 with TRBJ1-4; TRBD1 aligns across 11 bases. CDR3 size: 15 residues. Germline CDR1 reads SGHDT; CDR2 reads YYEEEE. Unmatched junction bases numbered 7, after V lost 6 bases and J lost 6 bases. CDR3 DNA: TGTGCCAGCATGGCCCTGGGACAGGGGGATGAAAAACTGTTTTTT. It translates to CASMALGQGDEKLFF. The whole variable domain, remainder taken from reference TRBV5-6 and TRBJ1-4, is DAGVTQSPTHLIKTRGQQVTLRCSPKSGHDTVSWYQQALGQGPQFIFQYYEEEERQRGNFPDRFSGHQFPNYSSELNVNALLLGDSALYLCASMALGQGDEKLFFGSGTQLSVL.

This clone was seen just once. The chain joins TRBV18 to TRBJ1-1; TRBD1 might be the D (5 bases). Trimming shortened V by 2 bases and J by 4 bases, and 11 bases separated the two germline ends. This CDR3 region has 14 residues. Per the germline V gene, CDR1 is KGHSH and CDR2 is LQKENI. The chain's CDR3 is CASSPKGTGTEAFF. The CDR3 coding sequence is TGTGCCAGCTCACCAAAGGGGACCGGCACTGAAGCTTTCTTT.

The rearrangement links TRBV10-3 to TRBJ2-3, with TRBD2 identical over 8 bases. This CDR3 has 13 residues. After removal of 4 bases from V and 4 bases from J, the junction contained 1 base not matched to a gene. Germline loops: CDR1 ENHRY, CDR2 SYGVKD. CDR3 sequence (DNA): TGTGCCATCAGTGGTAGCGGGGCAGATACGCAGTATTTT. Translation gives CAISGSGADTQYF.

The DNA of the CDR3 is TGTGCCACCCCAAACGGATCGGGGGTGCCCCAGCATTTT. Translating gives CATPNGSGVPQHF. This sequence joins TRBV28 and TRBJ1-5; the D gene is possibly TRBD1 (5 bases). Germline values: CDR1 MDHEN, CDR2 SYDVKM. The CDR3 is 13 amino acids. V was pared by 10 bases and J by 9 bases, with 19 bases between.

V gene TRBV10-1 combines with J gene TRBJ2-2; no definite D call. The CDR3 has 14 residues. The germline V gene encodes CDR1 WNHNN and CDR2 SYGVQD (reference sequence). Trimming removed 9 bases from V and 0 bases from J, with 11 bases in between. DNA of the CDR3: TGCGCCAGGTGGACGCGCGCGAACACCGGGGAGCTGTTTTTT. This sequence encodes CARWTRANTGELFF.

The rearrangement joins TRBV30 to TRBJ1-2, with no clear D. CDR3 size: 13 residues. In germline, CDR1 is GTSNPN, CDR2 SVGIG (reference sequence). V was trimmed by 1 base and J by 10 bases, leaving 16 bases between them. The CDR3 DNA follows: TGTGCCTGGAGTGCCGGGGTCCCCTACGTCTACACCTTC. Its translation: CAWSAGVPYVYTF.

In the case of this clone: At the DNA level, this CDR3 is encoded by other sequences in the same sample as well. The rearrangement joins TRBV7-3 to TRBJ2-5; D is perhaps TRBD1 or TRBD2 (5 bases each). Germline V gene sequence: CDR1 SGHTA, CDR2 FQGTGA. V was shortened by 1 base and J by 5 bases, with 11 bases between the two germline ends. The CDR3 is 14 amino acids. The CDR3 nucleotides are TGTGCCAGCAGCTTAAGTGGGGGTCAGGAGACCCAGTACTTC. As protein: CASSLSGGQETQYF.

This clone was seen only once. V gene TRBV4-1 combines with J gene TRBJ2-5; 9 positions agree with TRBD2. V was pared by 0 bases and J by 3 bases, with 14 bases of the junction left unmatched. This CDR3 comprises 19 residues. Looked up from germline, CDR1 is MGHRA and CDR2 is YSYEKL. The CDR3 nucleotides are TGCGCCAGCAGCCAAGATCTTTTCGCGGGGGGGCAGGGTAAAGAGACCCAGTACTTC. Translation: CASSQDLFAGGQGKETQYF.

The J gene is TRBJ2-5, the V gene TRBV10-2; 9 positions match TRBD2. The CDR3 runs 14 residues. V dropped 3 bases and J dropped 4; count of bases not matched to a gene: 3. Germline V lookup: CDR1 WSHSY, CDR2 SAAADI. The CDR3 region has the DNA TGCGCCAGCAGTGACCTAGCGGGGAGAGAGACCCAGTACTTC. As protein: CASSDLAGRETQYF.